The table lists the clone carrying this TCR beta chain with many counts. What it recognizes is unknown. This sample was taken from a study of regulatory T cells in long-lasting Graves disease. Study-wide points: New patients shared 750 to 1,000 public clonotypes, fewer than the 2,741 shared by persistent patients.

This sample's time point: persistent/refractory GD, antithyroid drugs over 5 years with positive TRAb. The authors made the TCR library using RNA they extracted from PBMCs. Researchers made TCR beta libraries by using iRepertoire HTBI primers and running Arm-PCR on CDR3 regions. Under the authors' procedure: Segment identification across samples yielded around 60 TRBV and some 13 TRBJ segments. MiXCR, run by TCRdb on the multiplex PCR reads, gives a single entry per CDR3 protein. The V and J calls were not made by the authors but by TCRdb's processing. The table includes 350,000 to 450,000 distinct CDR3 sequences, less than 30% detected once. The CDR3 covers 15 residues. In germline, CDR1 is MNHEY, CDR2 SMNVEV (reference sequence). The ends were cut back, 5 bases at V and 5 bases at J, with 19 bases in the middle.

This chain links TRBV27 with TRBJ2-7; the D is unclear. The sample consisted of peripheral blood mononuclear cells (PBMCs), taken when the disease was refractory, from a patient treated with antithyroid drugs. The origin of this receptor is a woman aged 40 to 50 with Graves disease. DNA for the CDR3: TGTGCCAGCAGTCCCCGTTTGTATCGTACCCACGAGCAGTACTTC. Protein sequence: CASSPRLYRTHEQYF.